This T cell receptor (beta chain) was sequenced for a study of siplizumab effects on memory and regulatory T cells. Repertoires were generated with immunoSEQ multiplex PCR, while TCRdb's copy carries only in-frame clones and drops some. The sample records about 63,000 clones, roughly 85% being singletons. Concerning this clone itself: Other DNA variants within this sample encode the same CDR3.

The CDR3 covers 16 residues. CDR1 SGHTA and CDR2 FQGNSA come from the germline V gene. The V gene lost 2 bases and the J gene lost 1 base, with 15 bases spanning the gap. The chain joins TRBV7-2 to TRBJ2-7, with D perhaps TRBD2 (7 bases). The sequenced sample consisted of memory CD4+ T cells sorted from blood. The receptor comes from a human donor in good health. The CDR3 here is CASSLRGGRGSYEQYF. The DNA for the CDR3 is TGTGCCAGCAGCTTAAGGGGGGGGCGGGGTTCCTACGAGCAGTACTTC.